This T cell receptor (beta chain) was found in a study of CD8 T cells in Susac syndrome. TCR beta was sequenced from blood CD8+ and CD4+ T cells. The multiple sclerosis controls were treatment-naive patients, and their relapsing-remitting disease was stable or active. A quantity of about 0.5 to 1 ug RNA underwent reverse transcription using random hexamers. From the immunoSEQ multiplex PCR reads, TCRdb called clonotypes with MiXCR, one entry per CDR3 protein. Of about 300,000 distinct CDR3 sequences detected, around 89% appear once; the ten largest clones hold around 0.2%. Germline values: CDR1 MNHNS, CDR2 SASEGT. Trimming took 0 bases from V and 0 from J; bases not matched to a gene: 2. CDR3 length equals 15 residues.

The sequence was collected from a human donor with multiple sclerosis. V usage is TRBV6-1 and J usage is TRBJ2-7, with TRBD1 matching over 7 bases. Sequenced input: CD8+ T cells from PBMCs. Here the CDR3 DNA reads TGTGCCAGCAGTGAAGCAGGGGGCTCCTCCTACGAGCAGTACTTC. Residues: CASSEAGGSSYEQYF.